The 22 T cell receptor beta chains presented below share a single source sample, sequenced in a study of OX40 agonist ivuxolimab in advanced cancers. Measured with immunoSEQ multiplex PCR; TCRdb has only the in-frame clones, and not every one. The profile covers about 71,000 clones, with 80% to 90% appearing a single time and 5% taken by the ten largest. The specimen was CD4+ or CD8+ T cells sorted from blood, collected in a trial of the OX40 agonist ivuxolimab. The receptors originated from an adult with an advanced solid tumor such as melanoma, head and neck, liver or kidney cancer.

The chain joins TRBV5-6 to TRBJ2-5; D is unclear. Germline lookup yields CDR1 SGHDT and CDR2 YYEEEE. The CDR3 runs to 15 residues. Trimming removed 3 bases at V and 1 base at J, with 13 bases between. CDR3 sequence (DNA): TGTGCCAGCAGCTCTTTCCGACACCCCCAAGAGACCCAGTACTTC. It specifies CASSSFRHPQETQYF. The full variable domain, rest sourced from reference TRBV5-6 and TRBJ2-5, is DAGVTQSPTHLIKTRGQQVTLRCSPKSGHDTVSWYQQALGQGPQFIFQYYEEEERQRGNFPDRFSGHQFPNYSSELNVNALLLGDSALYLCASSSFRHPQETQYFGPGTRLLVL.

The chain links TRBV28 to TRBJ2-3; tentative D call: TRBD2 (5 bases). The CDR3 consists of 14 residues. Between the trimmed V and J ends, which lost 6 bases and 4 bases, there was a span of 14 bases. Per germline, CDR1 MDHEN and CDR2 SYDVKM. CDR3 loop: CASRSGTVPDTQYF. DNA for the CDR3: TGTGCCAGCAGATCGGGAACAGTTCCAGATACGCAGTATTTT.

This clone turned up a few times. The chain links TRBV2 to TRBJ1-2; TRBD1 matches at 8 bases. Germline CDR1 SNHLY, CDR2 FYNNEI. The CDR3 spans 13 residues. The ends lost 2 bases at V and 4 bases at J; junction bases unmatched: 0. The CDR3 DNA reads TGTGCCAGCAGTGAACAGGGGGCCTATGGCTACACCTTC. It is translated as CASSEQGAYGYTF.

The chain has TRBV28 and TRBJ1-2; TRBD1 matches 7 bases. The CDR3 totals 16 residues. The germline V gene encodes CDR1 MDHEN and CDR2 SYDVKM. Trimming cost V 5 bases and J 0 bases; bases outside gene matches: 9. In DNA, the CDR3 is TGTGCCAGCAGTGCACGGCCGGGACAGCCTAACTATGGCTACACCTTC. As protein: CASSARPGQPNYGYTF.

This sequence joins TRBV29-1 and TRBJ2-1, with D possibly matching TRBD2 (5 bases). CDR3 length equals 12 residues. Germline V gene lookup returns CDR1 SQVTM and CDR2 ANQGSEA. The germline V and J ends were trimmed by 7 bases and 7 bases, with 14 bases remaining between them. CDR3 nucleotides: TGCAGCGCCGGGTCACTAGGAAATGAGCAGTTCTTC. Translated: CSAGSLGNEQFF.

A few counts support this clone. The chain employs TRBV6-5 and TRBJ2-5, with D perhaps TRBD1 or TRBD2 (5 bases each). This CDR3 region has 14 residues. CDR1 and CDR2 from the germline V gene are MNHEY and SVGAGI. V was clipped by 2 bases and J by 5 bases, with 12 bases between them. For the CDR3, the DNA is TGTGCCAGCAGTTACACCACTAGACAGGAGACCCAGTACTTC. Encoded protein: CASSYTTRQETQYF.

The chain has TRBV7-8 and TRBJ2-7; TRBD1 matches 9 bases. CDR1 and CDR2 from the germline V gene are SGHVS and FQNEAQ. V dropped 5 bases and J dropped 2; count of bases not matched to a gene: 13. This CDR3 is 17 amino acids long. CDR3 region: CASSVTPGTGQTYEQYF. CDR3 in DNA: TGTGCCAGCAGCGTAACCCCCGGGACAGGGCAAACCTACGAGCAGTACTTC.

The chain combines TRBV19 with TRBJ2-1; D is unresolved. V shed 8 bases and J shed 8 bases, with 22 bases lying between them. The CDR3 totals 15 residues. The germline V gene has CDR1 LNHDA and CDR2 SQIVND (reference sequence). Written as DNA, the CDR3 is TGTGCCAGTTTAGGGCCGGGTTCGGGTTGGCATGAGCAGTTCTTC. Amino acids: CASLGPGSGWHEQFF.

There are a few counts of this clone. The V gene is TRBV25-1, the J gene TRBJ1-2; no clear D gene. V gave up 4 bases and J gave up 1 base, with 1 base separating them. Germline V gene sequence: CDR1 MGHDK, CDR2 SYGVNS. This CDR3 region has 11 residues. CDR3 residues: CASSGNYGYTF. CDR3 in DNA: TGTGCCAGCAGTGGTAACTATGGCTACACCTTC.

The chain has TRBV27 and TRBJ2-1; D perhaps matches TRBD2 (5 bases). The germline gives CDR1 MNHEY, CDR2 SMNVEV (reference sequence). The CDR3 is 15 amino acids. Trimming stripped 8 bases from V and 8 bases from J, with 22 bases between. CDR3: CASSKILVSVDEQFF. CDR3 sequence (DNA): TGTGCCAGCTCAAAGATACTAGTGAGCGTTGATGAGCAGTTCTTC.

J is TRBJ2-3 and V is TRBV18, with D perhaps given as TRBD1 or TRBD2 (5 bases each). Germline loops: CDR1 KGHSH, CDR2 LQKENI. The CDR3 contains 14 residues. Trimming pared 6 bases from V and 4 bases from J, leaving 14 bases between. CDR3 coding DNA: TGTGCCAGCTCCCCGAGGGGTCCCCCAGATACGCAGTATTTT. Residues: CASSPRGPPDTQYF.

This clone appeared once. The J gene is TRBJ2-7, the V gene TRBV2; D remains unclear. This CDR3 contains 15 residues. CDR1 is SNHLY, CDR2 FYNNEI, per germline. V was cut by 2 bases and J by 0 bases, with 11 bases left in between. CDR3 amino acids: CASSELGRSSYEQYF. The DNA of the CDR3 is TGTGCCAGCAGTGAACTCGGGCGGAGCTCCTACGAGCAGTACTTC. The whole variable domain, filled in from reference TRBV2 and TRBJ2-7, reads EPEVTQTPSHQVTQMGQEVILRCVPISNHLYFYWYRQILGQKVEFLVSFYNNEISEKSEIFDDQFSVERPDGSNFTLKIRSTKLEDSAMYFCASSELGRSSYEQYFGPGTRLTVT.

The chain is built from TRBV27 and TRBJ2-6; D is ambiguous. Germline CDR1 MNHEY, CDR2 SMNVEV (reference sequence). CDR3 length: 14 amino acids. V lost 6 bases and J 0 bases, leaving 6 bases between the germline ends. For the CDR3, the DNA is TGTGCCAGCAGGACACTCTCTGGGGCCAACGTCCTGACTTTC. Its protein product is CASRTLSGANVLTF.

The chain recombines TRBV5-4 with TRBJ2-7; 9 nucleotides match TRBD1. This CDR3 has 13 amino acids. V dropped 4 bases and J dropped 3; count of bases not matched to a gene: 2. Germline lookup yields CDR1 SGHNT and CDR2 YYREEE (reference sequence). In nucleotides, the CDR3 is TGTGCCAGCAGCGTGACAGGGGGCTACGAGCAGTACTTC. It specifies CASSVTGGYEQYF.

This chain's CDR3 is CASAGAGEQFF. The DNA of the CDR3 is TGTGCCAGCGCGGGAGCAGGGGAGCAGTTCTTC. The chain is built from TRBV2 and TRBJ2-1, with TRBD2 matching over 7 bases. With 8 bases clipped from V and 10 bases from J, the junction kept 5 bases outside the gene matches. Germline values: CDR1 SNHLY, CDR2 FYNNEI. The CDR3 is 11 amino acids. The full variable domain, with the rest looked up from reference TRBV2 and TRBJ2-1, is EPEVTQTPSHQVTQMGQEVILRCVPISNHLYFYWYRQILGQKVEFLVSFYNNEISEKSEIFDDQFSVERPDGSNFTLKIRSTKLEDSAMYFCASAGAGEQFFGPGTRLTVL.

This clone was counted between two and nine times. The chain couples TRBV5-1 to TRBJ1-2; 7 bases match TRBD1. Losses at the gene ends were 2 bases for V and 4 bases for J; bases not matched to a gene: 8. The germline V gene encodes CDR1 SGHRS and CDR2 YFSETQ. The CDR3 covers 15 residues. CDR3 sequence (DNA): TGCGCCAGCAGCTTTAGGGAAGACAGGGCCTATGGCTACACCTTC. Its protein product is CASSFREDRAYGYTF.

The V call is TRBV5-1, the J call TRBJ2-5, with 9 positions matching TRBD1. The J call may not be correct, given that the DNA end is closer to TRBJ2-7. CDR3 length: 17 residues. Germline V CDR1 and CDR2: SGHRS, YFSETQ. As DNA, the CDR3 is TGCGCCAGCAGCACAAGCTTTCCGGGACAGGGTACGTACGAGCAGTACTTC. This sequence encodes CASSTSFPGQGTYEQYF.

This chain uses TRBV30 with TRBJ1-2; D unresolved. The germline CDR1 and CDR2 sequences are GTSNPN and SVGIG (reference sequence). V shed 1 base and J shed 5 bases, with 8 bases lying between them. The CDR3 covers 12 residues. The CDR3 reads CAWSATGYGYTF. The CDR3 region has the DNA TGTGCCTGGAGTGCGACCGGGTATGGCTACACCTTC.

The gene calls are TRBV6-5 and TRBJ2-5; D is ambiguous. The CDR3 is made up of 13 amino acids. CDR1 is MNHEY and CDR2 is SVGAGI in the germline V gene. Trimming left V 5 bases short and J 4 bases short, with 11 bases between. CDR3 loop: CASSAPSRETQYF. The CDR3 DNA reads TGTGCCAGCAGTGCGCCTAGTCGAGAGACCCAGTACTTC.

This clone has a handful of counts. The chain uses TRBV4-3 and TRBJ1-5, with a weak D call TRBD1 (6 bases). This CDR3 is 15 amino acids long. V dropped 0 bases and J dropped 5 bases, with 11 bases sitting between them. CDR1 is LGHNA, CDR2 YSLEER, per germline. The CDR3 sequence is CASSQDRGEYQPQHF. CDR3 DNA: TGCGCCAGCAGCCAAGATAGGGGGGAGTATCAGCCCCAGCATTTT.

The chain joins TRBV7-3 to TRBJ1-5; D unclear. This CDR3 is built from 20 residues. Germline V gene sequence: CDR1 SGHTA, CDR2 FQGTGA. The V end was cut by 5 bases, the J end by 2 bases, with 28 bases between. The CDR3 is CASSPSCPSPPKEGNQPQHF. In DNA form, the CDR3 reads TGTGCCAGCAGCCCTTCCTGTCCGAGCCCCCCCAAAGAGGGCAATCAGCCCCAGCATTTT.

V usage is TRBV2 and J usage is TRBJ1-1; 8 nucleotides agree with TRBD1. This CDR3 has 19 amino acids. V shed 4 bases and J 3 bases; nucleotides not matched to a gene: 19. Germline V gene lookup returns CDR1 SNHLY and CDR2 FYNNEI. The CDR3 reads CASSAYPFWTGREDTEAFF. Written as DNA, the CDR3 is TGTGCCAGCAGTGCCTATCCTTTTTGGACAGGGAGGGAGGACACTGAAGCTTTCTTT.